The 5 T cell receptor beta chains presented below share a single source sample, sequenced in a study of PD-1 blockade in classical Hodgkin lymphoma. Profiling relied on immunoSEQ multiplex PCR, and the TCRdb table lists in-frame clones only, not all of them. The profile shows 35,000 to 50,000 clones, roughly 70% of them singletons. Documented time point: cycle 4 day 1 (C4D1), after 6 weeks of nivolumab. Each patient relapsed following autologous stem cell transplantation, and prior brentuximab vedotin exposure differed. The sequencing here drew on peripheral blood mononuclear cells (PBMCs), taken before the fourth cycle of nivolumab. The receptors were gathered from a human donor with classical Hodgkin lymphoma.

The CDR3 reads CASSFSGGAPDTQYF. The CDR3 DNA follows: TGTGCCAGCAGCTTTAGCGGGGGGGCCCCAGATACGCAGTATTTT. The chain recombines TRBV5-6 with TRBJ2-3, with 11 nucleotides matching TRBD2. The germline CDR1 and CDR2 sequences are SGHDT and YYEEEE. CDR3 length: 15 amino acids. V was pared by 2 bases and J by 4 bases, with 3 bases of the junction left unmatched. The full variable domain, rest sourced from reference TRBV5-6 and TRBJ2-3, is DAGVTQSPTHLIKTRGQQVTLRCSPKSGHDTVSWYQQALGQGPQFIFQYYEEEERQRGNFPDRFSGHQFPNYSSELNVNALLLGDSALYLCASSFSGGAPDTQYFGPGTRLTVL.

This chain connects TRBV2 to TRBJ2-3; 11 nucleotides agree with TRBD2. The germline V gene has CDR1 SNHLY and CDR2 FYNNEI. CDR3 size: 15 residues. With 6 bases clipped from V and 4 bases from J, the junction kept 6 bases outside the gene matches. CDR3 sequence (DNA): TGTGCCAGCAGCTCACTAGCGGGAGAACCAGATACGCAGTATTTT. The encoded protein is CASSSLAGEPDTQYF. The whole variable domain, filled in from reference TRBV2 and TRBJ2-3, reads EPEVTQTPSHQVTQMGQEVILRCVPISNHLYFYWYRQILGQKVEFLVSFYNNEISEKSEIFDDQFSVERPDGSNFTLKIRSTKLEDSAMYFCASSSLAGEPDTQYFGPGTRLTVL.

The V gene is TRBV6-5, the J gene TRBJ1-2; D not resolved. Germline V gene data show CDR1 as MNHEY and CDR2 as SVGAGI. There are 15 residues in the CDR3. V was pared by 2 bases and J by 5 bases, with 15 bases between. The CDR3 nucleotides are TGTGCCAGCAGTTACCTAGGCCCGGAGAAGTATGGCTACACCTTC. Encoded protein: CASSYLGPEKYGYTF.

The chain uses TRBV7-2 and TRBJ2-5; 8 bases are a match to TRBD2. V lost 8 bases to trimming and J lost 4 bases; unmatched junction nucleotides: 12. This CDR3 comprises 15 residues. Germline lookup yields CDR1 SGHTA and CDR2 FQGNSA. CDR3 DNA sequence: TGTGCCAGCTCAATAGCGGGACTAAGGCTAGAGACCCAGTACTTC. Protein product: CASSIAGLRLETQYF.

This clone was picked up many times. The genes are TRBV7-6 and TRBJ2-1; D may be TRBD1 (5 bases). The CDR3 sequence is 13 residues long. Trimming removed 5 bases from V and 9 bases from J, with 14 bases in between. Germline CDR1 SGHVS, CDR2 FNYEAQ. The CDR3 loop is CASSPLNRIEQFF. CDR3 in DNA: TGTGCCAGCAGCCCTCTAAACAGGATTGAGCAGTTCTTC.